Listed below are T cell receptor beta chains from one sample, sequenced in a study of T cell responses to AZD1222 COVID-19 vaccine. This table comes from immunoSEQ multiplex PCR, and its TCRdb copy is limited to in-frame clones, with some not included. In the table there are 90,000 to 110,000 clones, about 80% of which are singletons. The specimen was peripheral blood, collected on day 0 of AZD1222 vaccination. The receptors stem from an adult in good health. Each CDR3 is given with its conserved first and last residue. The order of the fields is J gene, D gene, V gene, clone size, CDR3 DNA, CDR3 protein. The D gene is left open where the match is weak. Clone size is not always given. Where it is, it says once, few, many or a class for expanded clones.

TRBJ1-2	TRBD1	TRBV4-3	NA	TGCGCCAGCAGCCAAGATCTTCAGGACAGGGGGCTATACCCTAACTATGGCTACACCTTC	CASSQDLQDRGLYPNYGYTF
TRBJ2-7	NA	TRBV25-1	NA	TGTGCCAGCAGTGCCGTCGACAGCTACGAGCAGTACTTC	CASSAVDSYEQYF
TRBJ1-2	NA	TRBV3-1/TRBV3-2	NA	TGTGCCAGCAGAAAAGCGGGTGGACCTCGAGGCTACACCTTC	CASRKAGGPRGYTF
TRBJ2-5	NA	TRBV19	NA	TGTGCCAGTAACGAAACCCCGGGCCGGAGACAAGAGACCCAGTACTTC	CASNETPGRRQETQYF
TRBJ2-1	TRBD2	TRBV5-5	NA	TGTGCCAGCAGCTGGAAAGCGGGGGCCGAAACCTACAATGAGCAGTTCTTC	CASSWKAGAETYNEQFF
TRBJ2-7	NA	TRBV9	few	TGTGCCAGAGGGGACCCGGCGCAGTACTTC	CARGDPAQYF
TRBJ2-3	NA	TRBV5-1	NA	TGCGCCAGCAGCCGGGACTTCCCAGATACGCAGTATTTT	CASSRDFPDTQYF
TRBJ1-5	NA	TRBV4-1	NA	TGCGCCAGCAGCCAAGTGGTACAGAATCACCAGCCCCAGCATTTT	CASSQVVQNHQPQHF
TRBJ2-1	TRBD2	TRBV29-1	NA	TGCAGCGTTGAAGATTCGCGGGGGGGGTTTGGAAACTACAATGAGCAGTTCTTC	CSVEDSRGGFGNYNEQFF
TRBJ2-4	NA	TRBV6-2/TRBV6-3	NA	TGTGCCAGCAGCTATCAGCAGACAGTTTCCATTCAGTACTTC	CASSYQQTVSIQYF
TRBJ1-3	NA	TRBV4-3	few	TGCGCCAGCAGCCAAGATTCCCAACGGGGGACCATATATTTT	CASSQDSQRGTIYF
TRBJ1-1	NA	TRBV18	once	TGTGCCAGCTCACCCGAAACAGGGCAGAACACTGAAGCTTTCTTT	CASSPETGQNTEAFF
TRBJ1-5	NA	TRBV30	NA	TGTGCCTGGAGTATCGGTACGGGGGGCCAGCCCCAGCATTTT	CAWSIGTGGQPQHF
TRBJ1-2	NA	TRBV11-2	NA	TGTGCCAGCAGCTTAGACCTGGTAGGGGGCTACACCTTC	CASSLDLVGGYTF
TRBJ1-1	NA	TRBV5-5	NA	TGTGCCAGCAGCTCCCGGGACCCCATGAACACTGAAGCTTTCTTT	CASSSRDPMNTEAFF
TRBJ2-5	TRBD2	TRBV6-1	NA	TGTGCCAGCAGTGAATCTAGCGGGGGGGTGGAGACCCAGTACTTC	CASSESSGGVETQYF
TRBJ1-2	NA	TRBV10-3	NA	TGTGCCATCAGTGAGTCGTCCTATGGCTACACCTTC	CAISESSYGYTF
TRBJ1-1	NA	TRBV13	NA	TGTGCCAGCAGCTTAGACCGGTCGGAAGCTTTCTTT	CASSLDRSEAFF
TRBJ1-2	NA	TRBV19	NA	TGTGCCAGTAGTACGGGGTTCTATGGTGGCTACACCTTC	CASSTGFYGGYTF
TRBJ1-2	NA	TRBV5-1	few	TGCGCCAGCAGCCAGACACCAGATTACAGCTACACCTTC	CASSQTPDYSYTF
TRBJ1-2	NA	TRBV4-3	once	TGCGCCAGCAGCCAAGATCGGGGAACTTTAGACAACTATGGCTACACCTTC	CASSQDRGTLDNYGYTF
TRBJ2-2	NA	TRBV5-5	once	TGTGCCAGCAGCTTGGTAGGCGGAACACCCACCGGGGAGCTGTTTTTT	CASSLVGGTPTGELFF
TRBJ2-4	NA	TRBV5-1	NA	TGCGCCAGCAGCTTGTCGGGGGAACCAAACATTCAGTACTTC	CASSLSGEPNIQYF
TRBJ1-5	NA	TRBV19	NA	TGTGCCAGTATGGGGCTAGGGTCTAGTCAGCCCCAGCATTTT	CASMGLGSSQPQHF
TRBJ1-1	NA	TRBV5-1	NA	TGCGCCAGCAGCTTGTCCGGATTTGGCGGGAACACTGAAGCTTTCTTT	CASSLSGFGGNTEAFF
TRBJ1-1	NA	TRBV11-2	NA	TGTGCCAGCAGCGTACAGGGTAAAACTGAAGCTTTCTTT	CASSVQGKTEAFF
TRBJ1-1	NA	TRBV20-1	few	TGCAGTGCTAGAGGCAGGGCTGAAGCTTTCTTT	CSARGRAEAFF
TRBJ1-6	TRBD1	TRBV19	NA	TGTGCCGGGGGACAGGGCGATTCACCCCTCCACTTT	CAGGQGDSPLHF
TRBJ2-7	NA	TRBV23-1	once	TGCGCCAGCAGTCAATCGGGTCAGGACCCCTCCGAGCAGTACTTC	CASSQSGQDPSEQYF
TRBJ1-4	NA	TRBV19	NA	TGTGCCACCCAAGATCGCTCCCTACGGGAAAAACTGTTTTTT	CATQDRSLREKLFF
TRBJ1-2	NA	TRBV6-1	NA	TGTGCCAGCAGTGAAGGACGGTCTCTATCCGGCTACACCTTC	CASSEGRSLSGYTF
TRBJ1-4	NA	TRBV6-5	NA	NA	CASSYFGDEKLFF
TRBJ1-2	NA	TRBV25-1	NA	TGTGCCAGCAGTGACGGACGGTACTATGGCTACACCTTC	CASSDGRYYGYTF
TRBJ2-3	NA	TRBV12-3/TRBV12-4	once	TGTGCCAGCAGCCTGGGGCGGGGAGATACGCAGTATTTT	CASSLGRGDTQYF
TRBJ2-2	NA	TRBV10-2	NA	TGCGCCAGCAGTGTGACGACAGGTTCCACCGGGGAGCTGTTTTTT	CASSVTTGSTGELFF
TRBJ2-7	NA	TRBV6-5	NA	TGTGCCAGCAGTTACACCGGGACGGCACAAGGGCAGTACTTC	CASSYTGTAQGQYF
TRBJ1-2	TRBD1	TRBV5-4	NA	TGTGCCAGCAGCTTTGGGACAGAGATCTATGGCTACACCTTC	CASSFGTEIYGYTF
TRBJ1-1	TRBD1	TRBV19	few	TGTGCCAGTAGACTGACAGGGGCGGCTGAAGCTTTCTTT	CASRLTGAAEAFF
TRBJ1-4	NA	TRBV19	NA	TGTGCCAGTAGTATAGAGAGGGCAGGGATGAAACTGTTTTTT	CASSIERAGMKLFF
TRBJ2-7	NA	TRBV2	NA	TGTGCCAGCAGTTATAGAGACGAGCAGTACTTC	CASSYRDEQYF
TRBJ1-3	NA	TRBV19	NA	TGTGCCAGTAGTATCTCAGCCTCTGGAAACACCATATATTTT	CASSISASGNTIYF
TRBJ1-2	NA	TRBV20-1	NA	TGCAGTGCTAGTCCGGGGGGAGGTGGCTACACCTTC	CSASPGGGGYTF
TRBJ1-4	NA	TRBV5-1	NA	TGCGCCAGCAGCTTTGAACCGGGACGGGGAAATGAAAAACTGTTTTTT	CASSFEPGRGNEKLFF
TRBJ2-7	NA	TRBV30	once	TGTGCCTGGAGTGTCTCCCGCTACGAGCAGTACTTC	CAWSVSRYEQYF
TRBJ2-7	NA	TRBV20-1	NA	TGCAGTGCTAAGGGCTACTACGAGCAGTACTTC	CSAKGYYEQYF
TRBJ2-2	NA	TRBV6-5	NA	TGTGCCAGCAAAAACACCGGGGAGCTGTTTTTT	CASKNTGELFF
TRBJ1-1	TRBD1	TRBV7-8	NA	TGTGCCAGCAGCGAACTACAGGGGGTGGATACTGAAGCTTTCTTT	CASSELQGVDTEAFF
TRBJ1-6	NA	TRBV2	NA	TGTGCCAGCAGTGAAAAGTGGGGATCCCATTCACCCCTCCACTTT	CASSEKWGSHSPLHF
TRBJ1-2	NA	TRBV6-5	NA	TGTGCCAGCAGCTGGGACTTCAGCGGCTACACCTTC	CASSWDFSGYTF
TRBJ2-3	NA	TRBV6-1	NA	TGTGCCAGCAGTGAAGTGGGCAGGGGTACGCAGTATTTT	CASSEVGRGTQYF
TRBJ1-4	NA	TRBV5-1	NA	TGCGCCAGCAGCTTGGGGCAGGGGATGATTTTGGAAAAACTGTTTTTT	CASSLGQGMILEKLFF